A selection of T cell receptor beta chains follows, all from one sample in a study of regulatory T cells in long-lasting Graves disease. MiXCR was run by TCRdb on the multiplex PCR reads, yielding one entry per CDR3 protein. Among 450,000 to 600,000 distinct CDR3 sequences listed, 15% to 20% were seen once. These sequences were also reported in another study, on T cells in Graves' hyperthyroidism and ophthalmopathy.

This specimen was peripheral blood mononuclear cells (PBMCs), taken at new diagnosis, from a patient treated with antithyroid drugs. The receptors stem from a middle-aged man with Graves disease. Each CDR3 is given with its conserved first and last residue. The D gene is left open where the match is weak. Clone size is given for some rows only: seen once, a few or many times, or a class if the clone is expanded.

CASSFGGSIGGLAGRREQFF	TGTGCCAGCAGTTTTGGTGGCAGCATTGGCGGACTAGCGGGGAGACGGGAGCAGTTCTTC	TRBD2	TRBV12-3/TRBV12-4	many	TRBJ2-1
CASSGQGNSGNTIYF	TGTGCCAGCAGCGGACAGGGGAACTCTGGAAACACCATATATTTT	TRBD1	TRBV5-1	.	TRBJ1-3
CASSPLPGEYEQYF	TGTGCCAGCAGCCCCCTTCCGGGAGAATACGAGCAGTACTTC	.	TRBV7-8	many	TRBJ2-7
CASSSTLFTDTQYF	TGTGCCAGCAGCTCAACCCTATTCACAGATACGCAGTATTTT	.	TRBV6-2/TRBV6-3	.	TRBJ2-3
CSVETLAGGNEQFF	TGCAGCGTTGAAACACTAGCGGGAGGGAATGAGCAGTTCTTC	TRBD2	TRBV29-1	.	TRBJ2-1
CSAPRSGFYGYTF	TGCAGTGCCCCTAGGTCGGGGTTCTATGGCTACACCTTC	.	TRBV20-1	.	TRBJ1-2
CASSIRDRRNDSYEQYF	TGTGCCAGCAGTATCCGGGACAGGAGAAATGACTCCTACGAGCAGTACTTC	TRBD1	TRBV27	.	TRBJ2-7
CASRHKFVAGVPYEQYF	TGTGCCAGCCGCCATAAGTTTGTGGCGGGAGTACCCTACGAGCAGTACTTC	TRBD2	TRBV28	many	TRBJ2-7
CATSDLLGQQETQYF	TGTGCCACCAGTGATTTATTGGGGCAACAAGAGACCCAATACTTC	.	TRBV24-1	many	TRBJ2-5
CASTPRREQFF	TGTGCCAGCACCCCCCGGAGGGAGCAGTTCTTC	.	TRBV11-3	many	TRBJ2-1
CASSDGLANEKLFF	TGTGCCAGCAGTGATGGGTTGGCTAATGAAAAACTGTTTTTT	.	TRBV2	many	TRBJ1-4
CASSSRPENEQFF	TGTGCCAGCAGCTCGCGCCCGGAGAATGAGCAGTTCTTC	.	TRBV7-8	many	TRBJ2-1
CASSFPTPREEQYF	TGTGCCAGCAGTTTCCCCACCCCACGGGAGGAGCAGTACTTC	.	TRBV28	many	TRBJ2-7
CASSLGSVYNEQFF	TGTGCCAGCAGTTTGGGTAGCGTCTACAATGAGCAGTTCTTC	.	TRBV12-3/TRBV12-4	many	TRBJ2-1
CASSLGVGTQNYSTDTQYF	TGTGCCAGCAGCTTAGGGGTCGGGACACAGAATTATAGCACAGATACGCAGTATTTT	.	TRBV7-3	many	TRBJ2-3
CAISELAAGVAKNIQYF	TGTGCCATCAGTGAGTTGGCAGCGGGAGTTGCTAAAAACATTCAGTACTTC	TRBD2	TRBV10-3	few	TRBJ2-4
CATEEYNEQFF	TGTGCCACCGAGGAATACAATGAGCAGTTCTTC	.	TRBV28	many	TRBJ2-1
CASRRTSGSHNEQFF	TGCGCCAGCAGAAGGACTAGCGGGAGCCACAATGAGCAGTTCTTC	TRBD2	TRBV5-1	many	TRBJ2-1
CASSLGQVNTVAFF	TGTGCCAGCAGCCTTGGACAGGTGAACACTGTAGCTTTCTTT	TRBD1	TRBV13	.	TRBJ1-1
CASSLEGTLANQPQHF	TGTGCCAGCAGCTTAGAAGGGACGCTGGCGAATCAGCCCCAGCATTTT	.	TRBV7-9	few	TRBJ1-5
CASESYGYTF	TGTGCCAGCGAGAGCTATGGCTACACCTTC	.	TRBV6-2/TRBV6-3	few	TRBJ1-2
CASSSDRAPYGYTF	TGTGCCAGCAGTTCGGACAGGGCACCGTATGGCTACACCTTC	TRBD1	TRBV28	many	TRBJ1-2
CASSPGTGRNEQFF	TGTGCCAGCAGCCCGGGGACAGGGAGAAATGAGCAGTTCTTC	TRBD1	TRBV7-9	few	TRBJ2-1
CAWSLSGQETKNIQYF	TGTGCCTGGAGTCTCTCGGGCCAGGAAACCAAAAACATTCAGTACTTC	.	TRBV30	many	TRBJ2-4
CASGSLSGFGAFF	TGTGCTAGTGGTTCCCTTTCAGGTTTTGGAGCTTTCTTT	.	TRBV12-5	many	TRBJ1-1
CASSFGGTGTSMYEQYF	TGTGCCAGCAGTTTCGGGGGGACCGGGACTAGCATGTACGAGCAGTACTTC	TRBD2	TRBV12-3/TRBV12-4	many	TRBJ2-7
CASSFPRRGAYNEQFF	TGCGCCAGCAGCTTCCCCCGGCGCGGGGCCTACAATGAGCAGTTCTTC	.	TRBV5-1	many	TRBJ2-1
CSGATGMNTEAFF	TGCAGCGGGGCGACAGGGATGAACACTGAAGCTTTCTTT	TRBD1	TRBV29-1	many	TRBJ1-1
CASSSPFDGHNGYTF	TGTGCCAGCAGTTCCCCGTTTGATGGCCATAATGGCTACACCTTC	.	TRBV6-2/TRBV6-3	.	TRBJ1-2
CASSLDYRGEANEQYF	TGCGCCAGCAGCTTGGACTACAGGGGGGAGGCAAACGAGCAGTACTTC	TRBD1	TRBV5-1	many	TRBJ2-7
CASSLGEGLAGVKYQETQYF	TGTGCCAGCAGCTTAGGGGAGGGACTAGCGGGAGTTAAGTACCAAGAGACCCAGTACTTC	TRBD2	TRBV11-2	many	TRBJ2-5
CSARSGGYEQYF	TGCAGTGCTAGATCGGGAGGTTACGAGCAGTACTTC	TRBD2	TRBV20-1	many	TRBJ2-7
CAIIEYAGGEQFF	TGTGCCATCATTGAATATGCGGGCGGTGAGCAGTTCTTC	.	TRBV10-3	.	TRBJ2-1
CASRIQGTRGYTF	TGTGCCAGCAGAATACAGGGTACGCGTGGCTACACCTTC	.	TRBV6-1	.	TRBJ1-2
CAWRGRRSYDREVDTEAFF	TGTGCCTGGAGGGGCCGTCGGTCGTATGACAGGGAGGTCGACACTGAAGCTTTCTTT	TRBD1	TRBV30	.	TRBJ1-1
CAGSPGPANEQYF	TGTGCCGGCAGCCCGGGGCCTGCCAACGAGCAGTACTTC	.	TRBV9	.	TRBJ2-7
CSAGTGGVQPQHF	TGCAGTGCTGGGACAGGGGGCGTTCAGCCCCAGCATTTT	TRBD1	TRBV20-1	few	TRBJ1-5
CSVIQGRTGNTIYF	TGCAGCGTCATACAGGGACGCACTGGAAACACCATATATTTT	.	TRBV29-1	.	TRBJ1-3
CASSLVVRVDEQYF	TGCGCCAGCAGCTTGGTTGTCAGGGTGGACGAGCAGTACTTC	.	TRBV5-1	.	TRBJ2-7
CASSPIGQGGWNEQFF	TGTGCCAGCAGCCCAATTGGACAGGGAGGATGGAATGAGCAGTTCTTC	TRBD1	TRBV5-6	few	TRBJ2-1
CASSQDNGSPEQYF	TGCGCCAGCAGCCAAGATAACGGGAGTCCGGAGCAGTACTTC	.	TRBV4-1	many	TRBJ2-7
CASSSIPISNTGELFF	TGTGCCAGCTCCTCAATACCCATTTCGAACACCGGGGAGCTGTTTTTT	.	TRBV18	.	TRBJ2-2
CASSPSRGGSFNEQFF	TGTGCCAGCAGCCCCTCACGTGGTGGGAGTTTCAATGAGCAGTTCTTC	.	TRBV3-1	.	TRBJ2-1
CASSFKGRGLMNTEAFF	TGCGCCAGCAGCTTTAAAGGGAGGGGGCTCATGAACACTGAAGCTTTCTTT	TRBD1	TRBV5-1	few	TRBJ1-1
CASSEGTGDGYTF	TGTGCCAGCAGCGAAGGGACAGGGGATGGCTACACCTTC	TRBD1	TRBV9	once	TRBJ1-2
CATSTRGGSNQPQHF	TGTGCCACCAGTACCCGGGGGGGGAGCAATCAGCCCCAGCATTTT	.	TRBV24-1	many	TRBJ1-5
CSVEWGTFGEQYF	TGCAGCGTTGAATGGGGGACTTTTGGCGAGCAGTACTTC	.	TRBV29-1	few	TRBJ2-7
CASSETGGSYEQYF	TGTGCCAGCAGTGAGACAGGGGGCTCCTACGAGCAGTACTTC	TRBD1	TRBV6-2/TRBV6-3	many	TRBJ2-7
CATSDFVQGVRTDTQYF	TGTGCCACCAGTGATTTTGTACAGGGAGTTCGCACAGATACGCAGTATTTT	.	TRBV24-1	few	TRBJ2-3
CSVDLNFDETQYF	TGCAGCGTTGACCTCAACTTCGACGAGACCCAGTACTTC	.	TRBV29-1	once	TRBJ2-5
CASSLAERRTDTQYF	TGTGCCAGCAGCTTGGCCGAGCGCCGCACAGATACGCAGTATTTT	.	TRBV5-6	many	TRBJ2-3
CASSYRSSHQETQYF	TGTGCCAGCAGTTACCGATCTTCGCACCAAGAGACCCAGTACTTC	.	TRBV6-9	many	TRBJ2-5
CASSLDPGPGYEQYF	TGTGCCAGCAGCTTAGATCCGGGCCCGGGCTACGAGCAGTACTTC	.	TRBV11-2	many	TRBJ2-7
CASSRRTSGRIETQYF	TGTGCCAGCAGCCGACGGACTAGCGGGAGGATAGAGACCCAGTACTTC	TRBD2	TRBV6-1	few	TRBJ2-5